A single sample is the source of the 30 T cell receptor beta chains below, sequenced in a study of blood T cell repertoires in COVID-19 (dated by TCRdb to about 2020). Receptors were amplified or captured by the immunoSEQ multiplex PCR assay. Not all clones reach the TCRdb copy of this immuneACCESS table, which keeps in-frame sequences only. Checked studies attribute under half of the gap to unresolved V genes and leave the rest unexplained. The sample table holds about 310,000 clones, of which roughly 89% were seen once. The ten largest make up more than 8.5% of the sample. The specimen was PBMCs or T cells enriched from blood (not recorded which). The receptors originated from a woman aged 18-30 years who had recovered from COVID-19.

V gene TRBV5-6 combines with J gene TRBJ2-3; D possibly corresponds to TRBD1 (5 bases). Germline V lookup: CDR1 SGHDT, CDR2 YYEEEE. The CDR3 runs 15 residues. V shed 1 base and J shed 4 bases, with 13 bases lying between them. The CDR3 DNA is TGTGCCAGCAGCTTGAGGTCCGTAGGGGCAGATACGCAGTATTTT. Its protein is CASSLRSVGADTQYF.

The chain employs TRBV6-2 or TRBV6-3 and TRBJ2-1; 13 nucleotides align to TRBD2. CDR1 is MNHEY and CDR2 is SVGEGT in the germline V gene. V trimming: 5 bases; J trimming: 2 bases; junction bases outside the gene matches: 3. This CDR3 contains 16 residues. The CDR3 sequence: CASSGGLAGTYNEQFF. CDR3 nucleotides: TGTGCCAGCAGTGGGGGACTAGCGGGGACCTACAATGAGCAGTTCTTC.

The chain couples TRBV28 to TRBJ2-5, with D possibly matching TRBD2 (6 bases). Germline V lookup: CDR1 MDHEN, CDR2 SYDVKM. CDR3 length: 12 residues. The V and J ends lost 11 bases and 5 bases respectively, with 15 bases between them. The CDR3 region has the DNA TGTGCCGCGGGGCGGGGATCGGAGACCCAGTACTTC. Translated, it gives CAAGRGSETQYF. The whole variable domain, filled in from reference TRBV28 and TRBJ2-5, reads DVKVTQSSRYLVKRTGEKVFLECVQDMDHENMFWYRQDPGLGLRLIYFSYDVKMKEKGDIPEGYSVSREKKERFSLILESASTNQTSMYLCAAGRGSETQYFGPGTRLLVL.

The V and J genes are TRBV5-4 and TRBJ2-2; 9 nucleotides agree with TRBD2. Trimming cost V 0 bases and J 0 bases; bases outside gene matches: 6. Per the germline V gene, CDR1 is SGHNT and CDR2 is YYREEE (reference sequence). This CDR3 is 18 amino acids long. For the CDR3, the DNA is TGTGCCAGCAGCTTGGACCCCGGACTAGCGTCGAACACCGGGGAGCTGTTTTTT. The encoded protein is CASSLDPGLASNTGELFF.

The chain combines TRBV7-2 with TRBJ1-2, with TRBD1 identical over 7 bases. CDR1 is SGHTA and CDR2 is FQGNSA in the germline V gene. The CDR3 has 14 amino acids. The ends lost 4 bases at V and 7 bases at J; junction bases unmatched: 9. Here the CDR3 DNA reads TGTGCCAGCAGCTATGACAGGGTTCCAAGTGGCTACACCTTC. Its protein is CASSYDRVPSGYTF.

The chain employs TRBV7-9 and TRBJ2-7; D may be TRBD2 (5 bases). The CDR3 extends over 13 amino acids. V was trimmed by 3 bases and J by 3 bases, leaving 9 bases between them. Germline V gene data show CDR1 as SEHNR and CDR2 as FQNEAQ (reference sequence). As DNA, the CDR3 is TGTGCCAGCAGCTTTCTGGGGAGCTACGAGCAGTACTTC. The encoded protein is CASSFLGSYEQYF.

The CDR3 protein is CASTWQAYSSGNTIYF. The CDR3 bases are TGTGCCAGTACCTGGCAGGCCTACTCCTCTGGAAACACCATATATTTT. V gene TRBV19 combines with J gene TRBJ1-3, with no clear D. The CDR3 totals 16 residues. Trimming stripped 7 bases from V and 0 bases from J, with 16 bases between. In germline, CDR1 is LNHDA, CDR2 SQIVND (reference sequence).

This chain connects TRBV6-5 to TRBJ2-5; 10 bases match TRBD2. The CDR3 has 15 amino acids. From germline, CDR1 is MNHEY and CDR2 SVGAGI. V gave up 5 bases and J gave up 5 bases; unmatched junction bases: 8. The CDR3 bases are TGTGCCAGCAGTCTATCTAGCGGGAGAATGGAGACCCAGTACTTC. It is translated as CASSLSSGRMETQYF.

This sequence joins TRBV4-1 and TRBJ1-1; no reliable D call. V lost 1 base and J 0 bases, leaving 24 bases between the germline ends. The CDR3 has 20 amino acids. Per germline, CDR1 MGHRA and CDR2 YSYEKL. The chain's CDR3 is CASSQGLKEFFTPMNTEAFF. CDR3 nucleotides: TGCGCCAGCAGCCAAGGATTGAAGGAGTTTTTTACTCCCATGAACACTGAAGCTTTCTTT.

The gene calls are TRBV7-9 and TRBJ2-7; 11 bases align to TRBD2. The ends lost 4 bases at V and 1 base at J; junction bases unmatched: 3. Germline CDR1 reads SEHNR; CDR2 reads FQNEAQ (reference sequence). CDR3 length equals 15 residues. CDR3 amino acids: CASSWGTSGSYEQYF. In DNA form, the CDR3 reads TGTGCCAGCAGCTGGGGGACTAGCGGATCCTACGAGCAGTACTTC.

This chain joins TRBV19 and TRBJ2-1; TRBD2 matches at 8 bases. The germline gives CDR1 LNHDA, CDR2 SQIVND (reference sequence). V was clipped by 10 bases and J by 2 bases; unmatched bases: 4. This CDR3 has 13 residues. CDR3 in DNA: TGTGCCACCCGGGAGGGCCCCTACAATGAGCAGTTCTTC. Translated: CATREGPYNEQFF. Drawing the rest from reference TRBV19 and TRBJ2-1, the complete variable domain is DGGITQSPKYLFRKEGQNVTLSCEQNLNHDAMYWYRQDPGQGLRLIYYSQIVNDFQKGDIAEGYSVSREKKESFPLTVTSAQKNPTAFYLCATREGPYNEQFFGPGTRLTVL.

This clone was found once. This chain joins TRBV6-5 and TRBJ1-5, with 9 bases matching TRBD1. The CDR3 contains 15 residues. Germline assignment: CDR1 MNHEY and CDR2 SVGAGI. Losses at the gene ends were 10 bases for V and 5 bases for J; bases not matched to a gene: 12. The CDR3 nucleotides are TGTGCCACCTCATCCGGGACAGGGATGTATCAGCCCCAGCATTTT. Residues: CATSSGTGMYQPQHF.

The V call is TRBV5-6, the J call TRBJ1-3; D perhaps matches TRBD1 (5 bases). CDR3 length: 15 amino acids. Trimming shortened V by 0 bases and J by 0 bases, and 7 bases separated the two germline ends. CDR1 is SGHDT and CDR2 is YYEEEE in the germline V gene. The CDR3 here is CASSLGQLSGNTIYF. The CDR3 bases are TGTGCCAGCAGCTTGGGACAGCTCTCTGGAAACACCATATATTTT. Together with reference TRBV5-6 and TRBJ1-3, the CDR3 gives the full variable domain: DAGVTQSPTHLIKTRGQQVTLRCSPKSGHDTVSWYQQALGQGPQFIFQYYEEEERQRGNFPDRFSGHQFPNYSSELNVNALLLGDSALYLCASSLGQLSGNTIYFGEGSWLTVV.

J is TRBJ2-1 and V is TRBV2, with 7 bases aligning to TRBD1. From germline, CDR1 is SNHLY and CDR2 FYNNEI. This CDR3 spans 13 amino acids. Unmatched junction bases numbered 0, after V lost 1 base and J lost 6 bases. The CDR3 region has the DNA TGTGCCAGCAGTGAAGGGGACAGCAATGAGCAGTTCTTC. Translating it yields CASSEGDSNEQFF.

This CDR3 reads CSVIPRTGLSYEQYF. The CDR3 DNA reads as TGCAGCGTAATACCAAGGACAGGGTTATCCTACGAGCAGTACTTC. This rearrangement joins TRBV29-1 to TRBJ2-7, with 8 bases identical to TRBD1. V shed 6 bases and J 1 base; nucleotides not matched to a gene: 11. CDR1 is SQVTM, CDR2 ANQGSEA, per germline. CDR3 length: 15 residues.

In this sample, this clone turned up a few times. The chain uses TRBV10-3 and TRBJ2-2; 7 positions agree with TRBD2. CDR3 length: 15 amino acids. CDR1 and CDR2 from the germline V gene are ENHRY and SYGVKD. Germline trimming cut 2 bases from V and 8 bases from J; bases unmatched to any gene: 8. CDR3 region: CAISEGTNRMGELFF. The CDR3 DNA is TGTGCCATCAGTGAGGGGACTAATAGGATGGGGGAGCTGTTTTTT.

The CDR3 DNA reads as TGTGCCAGCCGTTTACTGGGGGGACAAGAGACCCAGTACTTC. Amino acid sequence: CASRLLGGQETQYF. V and J are TRBV6-5 and TRBJ2-5; a weak D match, TRBD2 (6 bases). Germline CDR1 MNHEY, CDR2 SVGAGI. This CDR3 spans 14 amino acids. The V end lost 8 bases, the J end lost 2 bases, and 15 bases lay between the germline ends.

This clone came up once. The chain joins TRBV6-5 to TRBJ2-5; 7 positions match TRBD2. The junction had 11 bases not matched to a gene; V was cut back by 2 bases and J by 5 bases. Germline V gene data show CDR1 as MNHEY and CDR2 as SVGAGI. This CDR3 is 16 amino acids long. The CDR3 region is CASSYPSRGGGETQYF. The CDR3 region has the DNA TGTGCCAGCAGTTACCCTTCGCGCGGGGGAGGTGAGACCCAGTACTTC.

The chain joins TRBV4-3 to TRBJ1-1; TRBD1 might be the D (6 bases). Trimming stripped 0 bases from V and 4 bases from J, with 15 bases between. The germline V gene encodes CDR1 LGHNA and CDR2 YSLEER. The CDR3 is 16 amino acids. CDR3: CASSQEVSQGGTEAFF. CDR3 sequence (DNA): TGCGCCAGCAGCCAAGAGGTTTCACAGGGCGGCACTGAAGCTTTCTTT.

The genes are TRBV10-2 and TRBJ1-2; D gene ambiguous. Germline values: CDR1 WSHSY, CDR2 SAAADI. The CDR3 extends over 14 amino acids. V was pared by 3 bases and J by 0 bases, with 8 bases between. CDR3 loop: CASSEWAANYGYTF. The CDR3 region has the DNA TGCGCCAGCAGTGAATGGGCAGCTAACTATGGCTACACCTTC.

This clone occurred once. The V and J genes are TRBV27 and TRBJ1-6; TRBD1 aligns across 8 bases. With V trimmed by 7 bases and J by 9 bases, 8 bases remained unmatched. Germline V CDR1 and CDR2: MNHEY, SMNVEV (reference sequence). The CDR3 is made up of 14 amino acids. The CDR3 here is CASTFQGASSPLHF. CDR3 DNA: TGTGCCAGCACCTTTCAGGGGGCTTCTTCACCCCTCCACTTT.

This chain connects TRBV28 to TRBJ1-2, with 7 bases fitting TRBD1. V shed 2 bases, J shed 5 bases, and the junction held 2 bases outside the gene matches. CDR3 size: 13 residues. Germline loops: CDR1 MDHEN, CDR2 SYDVKM. In DNA form, the CDR3 reads TGTGCCAGCAGTTTAAAGGGGGCGTATGGCTACACCTTC. Amino acids: CASSLKGAYGYTF.

V gene TRBV6-1 combines with J gene TRBJ2-1; possibly TRBD1 for D (5 bases). The V end was cut by 1 base, the J end by 4 bases, with 5 bases between. Germline V gene sequence: CDR1 MNHNS, CDR2 SASEGT. CDR3 length: 13 residues. CDR3 amino acids: CASSEDRYNEQFF. CDR3 DNA sequence: TGTGCCAGCAGTGAAGACAGGTACAATGAGCAGTTCTTC.

This chain uses TRBV28 with TRBJ1-1, with 7 bases that match TRBD1. CDR1 is MDHEN, CDR2 SYDVKM, per germline. The CDR3 contains 17 residues. The junction had 21 bases not matched to a gene; V was cut back by 2 bases and J by 12 bases. The DNA of the CDR3 is TGTGCCAGCAGTTTAGTTGGGTCGACAGGGACGGAATTAGCGACTTTCTTT. This encodes CASSLVGSTGTELATFF.

This clone was found a few times. The chain combines TRBV15 with TRBJ2-4; perhaps TRBD1 as D (6 bases). There are 16 residues in the CDR3. The ends were cut back, 0 bases at V and 9 bases at J, with 18 bases in the middle. Germline V gene lookup returns CDR1 LNHNV and CDR2 YYDKDF (reference sequence). The CDR3 region has the DNA TGTGCCACCAGCAGAGATCGAGGGTTCAGGGGCGGCATTCAGTACTTC. Encoded protein: CATSRDRGFRGGIQYF.

V usage is TRBV7-9 and J usage is TRBJ2-7, with D unresolved. The CDR3 loop spans 13 amino acids. Trimming stripped 4 bases from V and 1 base from J, with 8 bases between. CDR1 and CDR2 (germline): SEHNR, FQNEAQ (reference sequence). The CDR3 DNA reads TGTGCCAGCAGCTCCGCGACATCCTACGAGCAGTACTTC. Amino acids: CASSSATSYEQYF.

The V and J genes are TRBV28 and TRBJ2-1, with D possibly TRBD2 on 5 matching bases. CDR3 length: 14 amino acids. V lost 6 bases to trimming and J lost 2 bases, with 11 bases between them. The germline gives CDR1 MDHEN, CDR2 SYDVKM. CDR3 protein: CASRSSGTYNEQFF. The CDR3 DNA sequence: TGTGCCAGCAGATCCTCCGGGACCTACAATGAGCAGTTCTTC.

The chain links TRBV4-1 to TRBJ2-5; TRBD2 agrees at 10 bases. With V trimmed by 3 bases and J by 1 base, 2 bases remained unmatched. This CDR3 region has 15 residues. Per germline, CDR1 MGHRA and CDR2 YSYEKL. The CDR3 loop is CASSHTSGAQETQYF. CDR3 in DNA: TGCGCCAGCAGCCATACTAGCGGGGCCCAAGAGACCCAGTACTTC.

The rearrangement joins TRBV28 to TRBJ1-2; TRBD1 agrees at 8 bases. The CDR3 sequence is 12 residues long. CDR1 is MDHEN and CDR2 is SYDVKM in the germline V gene. J lost 5 bases, V lost 4 bases, and 0 bases had no gene match. CDR3 nucleotides: TGTGCCAGCAGTTGGGACAGGTATGGCTACACCTTC. It yields the protein CASSWDRYGYTF.

V gene TRBV15 combines with J gene TRBJ2-2; 8 bases align to TRBD2. Germline lookup yields CDR1 LNHNV and CDR2 YYDKDF (reference sequence). This CDR3 has 17 amino acids. Germline trimming cut 3 bases from V and 4 bases from J; bases unmatched to any gene: 10. This CDR3 is CATSSPPTGGGTGELFF. As DNA, the CDR3 is TGTGCCACCAGCAGTCCCCCCACGGGGGGGGGCACCGGGGAGCTGTTTTTT.